This T cell receptor (beta chain) derives from a study of T cells in Graves' hyperthyroidism and ophthalmopathy. TCR beta CDR3 region amplification was performed from RNA transcripts. TCR CDR3 underwent first-round RT-PCR with the HTBI primer set. TCRdb independently ran MiXCR on the multiplex PCR reads; one entry per CDR3 protein. The data show some 700,000 distinct CDR3 sequences, with 17% seen just once and about 16% held by the top ten. This CDR3 spans 15 amino acids. Germline V gene lookup returns CDR1 SGHTA and CDR2 FQGNSA. Lactation, pregnancy, other autoimmune disease or uncontrolled infection led to exclusion of patients. A note on this clonotype: Possible read error: a much larger clone is one base away.

Material for sequencing was blood. The receptor's source is a man between 50 and 59 years old with Graves' hyperthyroidism. The rearrangement joins TRBV7-2 to TRBJ1-2; no reliable D call. For the CDR3, the DNA is TGTGCCGGCAGCCAATCGCGGCAGTACAACTATGGCTACACCTTC. Encoded protein: CAGSQSRQYNYGYTF.